The present entry profiles one TCR beta chain with its context. The antigen remains undetermined. Other DNA sequences within the sample encode an identical CDR3. The repertoire was sequenced with immunoSEQ multiplex PCR; TCRdb's copy has only in-frame clones and lacks some. The data contain about 2 million clones, just under 95% of them seen just once; the ten biggest clones take up around 1.1%. This entry is derived from a study of shared clonotypes between healthy human individuals. Overall study findings and caveats: Researchers sampled blood only, noting tissue repertoires likely differ. Around 5% was the fraction of naive CD4 clonotypes found shared across a few donors.

Germline-derived CDR1 and CDR2 are MNHEY and SMNVEV (reference sequence). The CDR3 totals 13 residues. Unmatched junction bases numbered 4, after V lost 4 bases and J lost 5 bases. CD45RO-negative CD8 cells positively selected for CCR7 made up the naive population, which excluded terminally differentiated effector memory CD45RA+ cells. Sequencing was performed on naive CD8+ T cells sorted from blood. This TCR was sampled from a man younger than 35 in good health. The chain carries TRBV27 and TRBJ1-2, with TRBD1 identical over 7 bases. The CDR3 sequence is CASSYRQGYGYTF. The CDR3 DNA reads as TGTGCCAGCAGTTATCGACAGGGTTATGGCTACACCTTC.